This T cell receptor beta chain was profiled in a study of control samples from healthy donors and cancer patients. Clones were read by immunoSEQ multiplex PCR, and TCRdb kept only the in-frame ones, dropping some. Of 150,000 to 180,000 clones in the sample, roughly 94% were seen once. This clonotype was obtained from a man between 35 and 55 years old in good health. Sequencing was done on a sample of blood.

The DNA of the CDR3 is TGTGCCAGCAGCTTGGGCCCTATCTATGGCTACACCTTC. This encodes CASSLGPIYGYTF. The chain is built from TRBV28 and TRBJ1-2, with D uncertain. V was trimmed by 6 bases and J by 4 bases, leaving 12 bases between them. This CDR3 has 13 residues. The V gene's germline CDR1 is MDHEN and CDR2 SYDVKM.